The T cell receptor (beta chain) under discussion was sequenced for a study of graft-versus-host responses after intestinal transplantation. Worth noting for this clone: Its target is unknown.

Study-level findings and limits: Circulating GvH clone levels at their peak were associated with HvG declines (early post-transplant).

The protocol was immunoSEQ multiplex PCR, while the TCRdb copy is restricted to in-frame clones and leaves out a portion. This sample has tens of thousands of clones, with approximately 90% found just once. The receptor comes from a human donor who was the organ donor for an intestinal transplant. The specimen comprised unstimulated CD8+ T cells sorted from spleen or lymph node cells, sampled before transplant.

CDR3 DNA sequence: TGTGCCAGCAGCTTTAGGTTCGCAGATACGCAGTATTTT. Residues: CASSFRFADTQYF. This chain joins TRBV5-4 and TRBJ2-3; D call uncertain. The CDR3 extends over 13 amino acids. Germline CDR1 is SGHNT and CDR2 is YYREEE (reference sequence). Trimming stripped 2 bases from V and 4 bases from J, with 8 bases between.